What follows are 10 T cell receptor beta chains derived from one specimen sequenced in a study of blood T cell repertoires in COVID-19. Profiled with immunoSEQ multiplex PCR; TCRdb holds only in-frame clones, not every one. There are 55,000 to 75,000 clones in the sample; roughly 78% occur only once, and about a tenth lies in the top ten. Sequenced: peripheral blood. The receptors stem from a human donor in a cohort sampled during active COVID-19.

The rearrangement links TRBV4-3 to TRBJ2-7, with D possibly being TRBD2 (5 bases). Between the trimmed V and J ends, which lost 0 bases and 5 bases, there was a span of 20 bases. The CDR3 runs 17 residues. Per the germline V gene, CDR1 is LGHNA and CDR2 is YSLEER. The CDR3 nucleotides are TGCGCCAGCAGCCAAGACCTCTCCGCCGGAGCCGGGGACGAGCAGTACTTC. This codes for CASSQDLSAGAGDEQYF.

This chain uses TRBV4-3 with TRBJ1-3; D uncertain. Trimming removed 0 bases at V and 0 bases at J, with 12 bases between. The CDR3 length is 17 residues. Germline lookup yields CDR1 LGHNA and CDR2 YSLEER. The CDR3 spells CASSQEVRIRSGNTIYF. CDR3 DNA sequence: TGCGCCAGCAGCCAAGAAGTGAGGATTCGCTCTGGAAACACCATATATTTT.

This clone was seen a few times. The chain joins TRBV5-1 to TRBJ2-7, with D perhaps matching TRBD2 (7 bases). Trimming stripped 4 bases from V and 3 bases from J, with 17 bases between. Germline V lookup: CDR1 SGHRS, CDR2 YFSETQ. CDR3 length: 15 residues. The CDR3 sequence: CASSDGGARSYEQYF. The CDR3, as DNA: TGCGCCAGCAGCGATGGGGGGGCAAGAAGCTACGAGCAGTACTTC.

This clone was seen just once. J is TRBJ1-4 and V is TRBV10-3, with TRBD1 identical over 12 bases. V shed 0 bases, J shed 2 bases, and the junction held 4 bases outside the gene matches. The CDR3 length is 18 residues. Germline assignment: CDR1 ENHRY and CDR2 SYGVKD. This CDR3 is CAISESGTGGTTNEKLFF. The CDR3 DNA reads TGTGCCATCAGTGAGTCAGGGACAGGGGGCACCACTAATGAAAAACTGTTTTTT.

The J gene is TRBJ2-7, the V gene TRBV5-4; D is perhaps TRBD1 (6 bases). Germline values: CDR1 SGHNT, CDR2 YYREEE (reference sequence). The V end lost 0 bases, the J end lost 1 base, and 14 bases lay between the germline ends. This CDR3 has 16 amino acids. For the CDR3, the DNA is TGTGCCAGCAGCTTGGATCACAGGGCGAGATCCTACGAGCAGTACTTC. Protein sequence: CASSLDHRARSYEQYF.

This clone was detected once. This sequence joins TRBV7-8 and TRBJ2-7, with 9 bases aligning to TRBD2. In germline, CDR1 is SGHVS, CDR2 FQNEAQ. V was pared by 5 bases and J by 2 bases, with 4 bases of the junction left unmatched. The CDR3 extends over 14 amino acids. CDR3 coding DNA: TGTGCCAGCAGCCTTAGCGGGGGAGCCTACGAGCAGTACTTC. Its translation: CASSLSGGAYEQYF.

The chain has TRBV14 and TRBJ2-7; 10 bases are a match to TRBD2. Germline CDR1 and CDR2: SGHDN and FVKESK. V was pared by 4 bases and J by 3 bases, with 9 bases of the junction left unmatched. This CDR3 has 16 amino acids. In nucleotides, the CDR3 is TGTGCCAGCAGCCGTAACCTAGCGGGAGTAAGCTACGAGCAGTACTTC. Residues: CASSRNLAGVSYEQYF.

This chain's CDR3 is CASRDPGLPPDEQFF. CDR3 DNA: TGTGCCAGTAGGGACCCCGGACTCCCTCCCGATGAGCAGTTCTTC. J is TRBJ2-1 and V is TRBV19; D possibly corresponds to TRBD2 (5 bases). The V gene's germline CDR1 is LNHDA and CDR2 SQIVND (reference sequence). This CDR3 contains 15 residues. The V gene lost 6 bases and the J gene lost 8 bases, with 20 bases spanning the gap.

This clone was found a few times. The gene calls are TRBV19 and TRBJ2-7, with 8 bases lining up with TRBD1. V was pared by 0 bases and J by 3 bases, with 7 bases of the junction left unmatched. Looked up from germline, CDR1 is LNHDA and CDR2 is SQIVND (reference sequence). This CDR3 is built from 16 residues. The CDR3: CASSIEAGTGVYEQYF. The CDR3 coding sequence is TGTGCCAGTAGTATAGAAGCCGGGACAGGCGTCTACGAGCAGTACTTC.

The V call is TRBV18, the J call TRBJ1-1, with no clear D. Germline CDR1 reads KGHSH; CDR2 reads LQKENI. The V and J ends lost 4 bases and 2 bases respectively, with 11 bases between them. The CDR3 consists of 14 residues. CDR3 protein: CASSRSATNTEAFF. In nucleotides, the CDR3 is TGTGCCAGCTCACGATCCGCAACAAACACTGAAGCTTTCTTT.